This TCR beta chain was retrieved from a study of blood T cell repertoires in COVID-19. Whole-study context: PBMCs, B-cell-depleted T cells, or T cells provided the cDNA or gDNA that made up the material.

In the original processing: Estimates of nucleated cell counts were drawn from the amplification of reference gene primers. Assay used: immunoSEQ multiplex PCR; TCRdb lists only in-frame clones, some missing. That table is the source of V, J and clone size, and D and trimming were worked out from the DNA. The sample lists about 79,000 clones, roughly 89% occurring once. Sample: peripheral blood. The origin of this receptor is an older man with active or convalescent COVID-19.

DNA for the CDR3: TGTGCCTGGAGTTTCAGTGAGGCCACTGAAGCTTTCTTT. It yields the protein CAWSFSEATEAFF. This chain uses TRBV30 with TRBJ1-1; D remains unclear. The CDR3 covers 13 residues. Germline V gives CDR1 GTSNPN, CDR2 SVGIG (reference sequence). Trimming removed 2 bases from V and 4 bases from J, with 11 bases in between.